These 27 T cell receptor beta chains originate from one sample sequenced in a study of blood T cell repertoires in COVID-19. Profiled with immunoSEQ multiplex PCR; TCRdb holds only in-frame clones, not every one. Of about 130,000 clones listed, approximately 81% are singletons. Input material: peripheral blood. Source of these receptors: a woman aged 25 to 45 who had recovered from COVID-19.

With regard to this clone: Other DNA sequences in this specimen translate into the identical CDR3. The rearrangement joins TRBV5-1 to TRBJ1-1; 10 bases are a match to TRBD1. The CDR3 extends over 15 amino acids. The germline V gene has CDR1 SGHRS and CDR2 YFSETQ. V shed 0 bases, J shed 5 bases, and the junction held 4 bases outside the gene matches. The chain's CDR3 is CASSLGDRGRTEAFF. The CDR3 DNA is TGCGCCAGCAGCTTGGGGGACAGGGGCCGGACTGAAGCTTTCTTT.

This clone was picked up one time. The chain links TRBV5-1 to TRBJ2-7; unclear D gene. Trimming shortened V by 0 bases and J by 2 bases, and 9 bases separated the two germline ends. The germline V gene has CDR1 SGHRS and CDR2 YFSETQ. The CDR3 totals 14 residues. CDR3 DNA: TGCGCCAGCAGCTTGGCCGCAGGCGCCTACGAGCAGTACTTC. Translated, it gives CASSLAAGAYEQYF. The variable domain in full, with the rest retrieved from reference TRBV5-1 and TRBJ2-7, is KAGVTQTPRYLIKTRGQQVTLSCSPISGHRSVSWYQQTPGQGLQFLFEYFSETQRNKGNFPGRFSGRQFSNSRSEMNVSTLELGDSALYLCASSLAAGAYEQYFGPGTRLTVT.

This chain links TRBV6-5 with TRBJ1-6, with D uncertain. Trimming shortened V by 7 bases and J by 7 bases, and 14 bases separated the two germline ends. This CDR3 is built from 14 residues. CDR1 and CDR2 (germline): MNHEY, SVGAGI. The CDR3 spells CASTKNSGNSPLHF. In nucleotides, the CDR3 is TGTGCCAGCACCAAGAACAGTGGCAATTCACCCCTCCACTTT.

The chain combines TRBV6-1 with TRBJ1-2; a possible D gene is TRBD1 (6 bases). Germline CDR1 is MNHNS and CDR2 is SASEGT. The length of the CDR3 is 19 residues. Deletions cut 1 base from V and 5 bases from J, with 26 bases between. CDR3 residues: CASSEVFSSVSAGEYGYTF. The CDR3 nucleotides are TGTGCCAGCAGTGAAGTTTTTAGTTCTGTTAGTGCAGGGGAGTATGGCTACACCTTC.

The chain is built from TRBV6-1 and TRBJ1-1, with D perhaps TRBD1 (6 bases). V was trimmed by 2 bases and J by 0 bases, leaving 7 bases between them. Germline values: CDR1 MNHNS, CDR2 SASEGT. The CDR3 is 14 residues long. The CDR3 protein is CASSEQGLNTEAFF. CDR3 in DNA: TGTGCCAGCAGTGAACAGGGGCTGAACACTGAAGCTTTCTTT.

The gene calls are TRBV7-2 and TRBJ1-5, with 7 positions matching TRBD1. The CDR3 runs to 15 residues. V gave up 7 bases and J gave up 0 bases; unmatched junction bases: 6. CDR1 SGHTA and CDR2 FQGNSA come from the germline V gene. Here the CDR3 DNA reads TGTGCCAGCACCCGACAGGGTTTTAGCAATCAGCCCCAGCATTTT. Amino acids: CASTRQGFSNQPQHF.

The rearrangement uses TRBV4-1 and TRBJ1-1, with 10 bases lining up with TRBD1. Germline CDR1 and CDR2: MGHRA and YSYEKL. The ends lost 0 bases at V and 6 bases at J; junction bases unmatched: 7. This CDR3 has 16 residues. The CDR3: CASSQELGTGVPEAFF. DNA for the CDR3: TGCGCCAGCAGCCAAGAATTGGGGACAGGGGTCCCTGAAGCTTTCTTT.

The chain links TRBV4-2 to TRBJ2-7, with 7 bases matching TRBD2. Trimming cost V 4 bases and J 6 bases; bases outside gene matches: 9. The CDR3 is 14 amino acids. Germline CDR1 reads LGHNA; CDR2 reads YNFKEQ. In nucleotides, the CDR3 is TGTGCCAGCAGCCGGGGGGGGGAGCAGGGCGAGCAGTACTTC. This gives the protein CASSRGGEQGEQYF.

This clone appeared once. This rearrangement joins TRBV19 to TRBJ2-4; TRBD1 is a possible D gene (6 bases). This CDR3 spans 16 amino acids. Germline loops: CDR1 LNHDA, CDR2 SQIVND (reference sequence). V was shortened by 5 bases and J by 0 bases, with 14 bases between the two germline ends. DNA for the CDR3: TGTGCCAGTAGTGGACAGTACTCTTTAGCCAAAAACATTCAGTACTTC. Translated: CASSGQYSLAKNIQYF.

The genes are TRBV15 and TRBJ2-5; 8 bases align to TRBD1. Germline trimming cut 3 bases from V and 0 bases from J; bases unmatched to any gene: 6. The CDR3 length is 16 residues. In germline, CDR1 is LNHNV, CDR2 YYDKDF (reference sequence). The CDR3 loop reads CATSRGQEPYQETQYF. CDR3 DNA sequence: TGTGCCACCAGCAGGGGACAGGAACCGTACCAAGAGACCCAGTACTTC.

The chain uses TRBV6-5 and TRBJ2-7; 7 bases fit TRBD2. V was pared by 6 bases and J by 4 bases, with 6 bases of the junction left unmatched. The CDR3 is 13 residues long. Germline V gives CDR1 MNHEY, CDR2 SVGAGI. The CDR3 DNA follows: TGTGCCAGCAGGCGGGGGAATTATTACGAGCAGTACTTC. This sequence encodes CASRRGNYYEQYF.

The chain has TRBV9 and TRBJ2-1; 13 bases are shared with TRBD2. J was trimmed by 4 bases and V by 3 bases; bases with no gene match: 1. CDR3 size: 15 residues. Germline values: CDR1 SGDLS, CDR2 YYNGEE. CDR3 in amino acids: CASSELAGGYNEQFF. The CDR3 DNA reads TGTGCCAGCAGCGAACTAGCGGGGGGGTACAATGAGCAGTTCTTC.

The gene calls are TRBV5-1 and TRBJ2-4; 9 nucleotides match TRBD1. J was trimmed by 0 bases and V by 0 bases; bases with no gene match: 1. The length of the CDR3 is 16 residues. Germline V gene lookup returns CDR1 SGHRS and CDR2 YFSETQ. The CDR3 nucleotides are TGCGCCAGCAGCTTGGGGACAGGGGTAGCCAAAAACATTCAGTACTTC. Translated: CASSLGTGVAKNIQYF.

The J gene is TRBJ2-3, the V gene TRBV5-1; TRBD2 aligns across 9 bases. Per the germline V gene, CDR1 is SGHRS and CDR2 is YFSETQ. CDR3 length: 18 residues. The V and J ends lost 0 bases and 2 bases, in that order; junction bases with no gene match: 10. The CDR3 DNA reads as TGCGCCAGCAGCTTGGATCCTCGCGGGGGGGCGTACACAGATACGCAGTATTTT. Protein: CASSLDPRGGAYTDTQYF.

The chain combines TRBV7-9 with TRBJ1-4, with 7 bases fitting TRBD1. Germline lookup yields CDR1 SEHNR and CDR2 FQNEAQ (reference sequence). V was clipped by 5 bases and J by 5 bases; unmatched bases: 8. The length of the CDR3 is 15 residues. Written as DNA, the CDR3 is TGTGCCAGCAGCCACAGGGACAGAGCAAATGAAAAACTGTTTTTT. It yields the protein CASSHRDRANEKLFF.

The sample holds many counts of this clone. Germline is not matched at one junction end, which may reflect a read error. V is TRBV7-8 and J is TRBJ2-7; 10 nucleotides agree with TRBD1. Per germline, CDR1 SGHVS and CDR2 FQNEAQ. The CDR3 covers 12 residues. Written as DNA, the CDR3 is TGTGCCAGCAGCCCCGGTTGGACAGGGGGTCACTTC. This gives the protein CASSPGWTGGHF.

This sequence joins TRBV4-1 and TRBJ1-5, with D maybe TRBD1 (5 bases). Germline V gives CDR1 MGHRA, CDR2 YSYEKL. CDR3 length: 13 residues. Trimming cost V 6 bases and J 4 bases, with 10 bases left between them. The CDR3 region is CASRGRGNQPQHF. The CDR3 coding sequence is TGCGCCAGCAGAGGCCGGGGGAATCAGCCCCAGCATTTT.

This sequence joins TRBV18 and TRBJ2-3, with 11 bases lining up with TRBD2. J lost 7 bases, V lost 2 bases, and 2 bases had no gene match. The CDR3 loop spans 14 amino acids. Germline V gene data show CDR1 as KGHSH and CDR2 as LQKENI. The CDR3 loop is CASSPTSGGYTQYF. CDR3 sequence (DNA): TGTGCCAGCTCACCAACTAGCGGGGGTTATACGCAGTATTTT.

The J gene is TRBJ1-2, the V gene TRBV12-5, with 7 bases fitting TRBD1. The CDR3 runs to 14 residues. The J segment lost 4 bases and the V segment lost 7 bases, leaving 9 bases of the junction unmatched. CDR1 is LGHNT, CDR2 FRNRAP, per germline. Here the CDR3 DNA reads TGTGCTAGTGCCTTGGAGGGGGCGACCTATGGCTACACCTTC. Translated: CASALEGATYGYTF.

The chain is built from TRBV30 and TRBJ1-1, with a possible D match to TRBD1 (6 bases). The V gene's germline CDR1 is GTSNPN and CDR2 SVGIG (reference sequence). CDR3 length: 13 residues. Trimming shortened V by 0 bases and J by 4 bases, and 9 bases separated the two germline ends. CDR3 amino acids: CAWSVRGATEAFF. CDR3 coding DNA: TGTGCCTGGAGTGTACGGGGGGCCACTGAAGCTTTCTTT.

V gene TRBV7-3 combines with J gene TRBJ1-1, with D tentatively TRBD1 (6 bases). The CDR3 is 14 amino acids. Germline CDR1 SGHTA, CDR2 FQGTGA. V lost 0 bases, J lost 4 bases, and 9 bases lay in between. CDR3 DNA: TGTGCCAGCAGCTTAACGGGAGGGGGCACTGAAGCTTTCTTT. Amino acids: CASSLTGGGTEAFF.

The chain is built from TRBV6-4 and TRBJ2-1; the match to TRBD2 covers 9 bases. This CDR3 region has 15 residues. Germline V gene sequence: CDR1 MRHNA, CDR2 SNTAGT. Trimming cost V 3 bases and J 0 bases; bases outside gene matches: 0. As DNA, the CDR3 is TGTGCCAGCAGTGAGCGGGGGGGCTCCTACAATGAGCAGTTCTTC. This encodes CASSERGGSYNEQFF.

In DNA form, the CDR3 reads TGTGCCAGCAGCCTCTCAGCAGGCAGCTACGAGCAGTACTTC. Amino acids: CASSLSAGSYEQYF. The genes are TRBV14 and TRBJ2-7; no firm D call. In germline, CDR1 is SGHDN, CDR2 FVKESK. The ends were cut back, 4 bases at V and 3 bases at J, with 13 bases in the middle. This CDR3 contains 14 residues.

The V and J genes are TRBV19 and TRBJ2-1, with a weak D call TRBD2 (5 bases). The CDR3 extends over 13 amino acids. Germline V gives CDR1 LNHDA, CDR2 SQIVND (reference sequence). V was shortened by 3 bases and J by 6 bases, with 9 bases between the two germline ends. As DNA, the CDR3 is TGTGCCAGTAGTATCTCACTAGGCAATGAGCAGTTCTTC. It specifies CASSISLGNEQFF.

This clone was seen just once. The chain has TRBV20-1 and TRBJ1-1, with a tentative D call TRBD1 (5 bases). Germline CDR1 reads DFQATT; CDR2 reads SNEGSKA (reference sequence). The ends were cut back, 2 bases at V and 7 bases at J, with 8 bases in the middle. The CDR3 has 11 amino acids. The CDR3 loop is CSARSDIEAFF. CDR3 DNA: TGCAGTGCTAGATCGGACATTGAAGCTTTCTTT.

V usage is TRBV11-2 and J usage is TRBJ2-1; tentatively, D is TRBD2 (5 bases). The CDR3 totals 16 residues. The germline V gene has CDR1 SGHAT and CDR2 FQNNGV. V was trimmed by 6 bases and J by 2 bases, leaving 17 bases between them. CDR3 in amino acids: CASSRTLGEAYNEQFF. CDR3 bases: TGTGCCAGCAGTCGTACCCTGGGAGAGGCCTACAATGAGCAGTTCTTC. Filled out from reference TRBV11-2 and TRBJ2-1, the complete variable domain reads EAGVAQSPRYKIIEKRQSVAFWCNPISGHATLYWYQQILGQGPKLLIQFQNNGVVDDSQLPKDRFSAERLKGVDSTLKIQPAKLEDSAVYLCASSRTLGEAYNEQFFGPGTRLTVL.

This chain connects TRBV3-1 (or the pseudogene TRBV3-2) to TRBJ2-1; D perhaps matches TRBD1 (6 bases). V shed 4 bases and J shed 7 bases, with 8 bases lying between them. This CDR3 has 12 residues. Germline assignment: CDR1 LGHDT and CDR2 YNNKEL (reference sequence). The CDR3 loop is CASSPQGNEQFF. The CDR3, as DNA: TGTGCCAGCAGCCCACAGGGTAATGAGCAGTTCTTC.